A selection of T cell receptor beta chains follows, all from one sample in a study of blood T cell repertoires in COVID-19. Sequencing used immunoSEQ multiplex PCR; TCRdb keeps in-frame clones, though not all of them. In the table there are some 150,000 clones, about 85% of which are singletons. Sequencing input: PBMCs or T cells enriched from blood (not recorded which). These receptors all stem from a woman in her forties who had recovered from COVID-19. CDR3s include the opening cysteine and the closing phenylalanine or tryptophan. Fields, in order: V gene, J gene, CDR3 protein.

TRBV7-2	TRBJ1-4	CASSRGGSNEKLFF
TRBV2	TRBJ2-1	CATLGGLAGGNEQFF
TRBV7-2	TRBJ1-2	CASSPAGGATYGYTF
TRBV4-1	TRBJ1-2	CASSQDRGQGNYGYTF
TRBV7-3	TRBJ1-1	CASSLTAGNTEAFF
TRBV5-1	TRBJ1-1	CASSLQGSAEAFF
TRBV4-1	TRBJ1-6	CASSQDVGGASYNSPLHF
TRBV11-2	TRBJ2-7	CASSLAVSYEQYF
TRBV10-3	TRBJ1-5	CAIRGQGYQPQHF
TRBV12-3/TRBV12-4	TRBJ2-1	CASTSGFYNEQFF
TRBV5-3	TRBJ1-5	CARRTDRDRDGGNQPQHF
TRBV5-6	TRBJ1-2	CASSPRQRPLDGYTF
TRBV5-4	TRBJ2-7	CAFGQTYEQYF
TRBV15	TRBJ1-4	CATSTETGESSTNEKLFF
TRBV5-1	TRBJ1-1	CASSSLGDSGTEAFF
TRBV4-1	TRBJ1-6	CASSQVIPGQSLGSYNSPLHF
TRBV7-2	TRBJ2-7	CASSPTSGGGYEQYF
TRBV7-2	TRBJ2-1	CASSLAQGNEQFF
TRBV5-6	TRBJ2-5	CASSLRLGGETQYF
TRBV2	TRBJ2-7	CASNIQRDYSYEQYF
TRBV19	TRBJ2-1	CATSQGAGLHFSGLFF
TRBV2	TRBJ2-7	CASKRDRESNYEQYF
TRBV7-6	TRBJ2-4	CASSPRATQGNIQYF
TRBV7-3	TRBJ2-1	CASSLRLAGGVDEQFF
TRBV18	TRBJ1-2	CASSSATANYGYTF
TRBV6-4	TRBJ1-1	CASSPGMGTEAFF
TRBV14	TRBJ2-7	CASSLGSRTGDYEQYF
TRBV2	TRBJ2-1	CASSDTRGGSAGWSSYNEQFF
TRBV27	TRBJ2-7	CASSLGRAYEQYF
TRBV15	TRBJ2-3	CATSRVEGGMTDTQYF
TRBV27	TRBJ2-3	CASSLLWTDTQYF
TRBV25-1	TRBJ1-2	CASSESRTEVYGYTF
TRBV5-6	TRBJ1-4	CASSLWADRNEKLFF
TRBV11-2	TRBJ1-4	CASSLEHRDEKLFF
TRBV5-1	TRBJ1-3	CASSLDGRSSGNTIYF
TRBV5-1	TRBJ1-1	CASSLEGALRAEAFF
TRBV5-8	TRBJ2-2	CASSLWTLARGELFF
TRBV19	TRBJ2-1	CASSGDRASYNEQFF
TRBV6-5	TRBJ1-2	CASIGQGGGYGYTF
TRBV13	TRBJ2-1	CASSRTDTSAEQFF
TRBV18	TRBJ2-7	CASSPRGTGGEQYF